The 32 T cell receptor beta chains given below trace back to one sample, sequenced in a study of early T cells in non-severe SARS-CoV-2 infection (TCRdb year 2021). The method was 5' RACE. The instrument was a NextSeq 500. Using fastp trimming at Q25 and MiXCR clonotype assembly, TCRdb reanalyzed the public sequencing data and kept in-frame beta chains. Rows with one shared CDR3 protein collapse into an entry with the most common genes and DNA. Present in this sample are around 57,000 distinct CDR3 sequences, around 10% of which were seen just once. Roughly 10% of the sample goes to the ten largest clones. The sequenced material came from whole blood. These receptors all come from an adult who was a healthcare worker with PCR-confirmed SARS-CoV-2 infection or an uninfected control (not recorded which).

In the case of this clonotype: At one of its ends the junction is not consistent with the germline gene, which may arise from a read error. This chain links TRBV4-2 with TRBJ2-1, with 10 bases identical to TRBD2. This CDR3 contains 18 residues. Germline CDR1 and CDR2: LGHNA and YNFKEQ. The CDR3 bases are TGTGTCAGCAGCCAGTTCGGGAGTACTAGCGGGGTCTACAATGAGCAGTTCTTC. Translating gives CVSSQFGSTSGVYNEQFF.

This clonotype was picked up many times. This chain uses TRBV29-1 with TRBJ1-3, with D tentatively TRBD1 (6 bases). The CDR3 consists of 14 residues. Germline V gene data show CDR1 as SQVTM and CDR2 as ANQGSEA. CDR3 nucleotide sequence: TGCAGTTCAGAGCAGGGGACCTCTGGAAACACCATATATTTT. The encoded protein is CSSEQGTSGNTIYF.

The V and J genes are TRBV7-8 and TRBJ1-4; D not resolved. V was clipped by 3 bases and J by 4 bases, with 9 bases between them. CDR1 SGHVS and CDR2 FQNEAQ come from the germline V gene. The CDR3 extends over 14 amino acids. The CDR3 is CASSFAARNEKLFF. CDR3 coding DNA: TGTGCCAGCAGCTTCGCGGCACGTAATGAAAAACTGTTTTTT.

The chain couples TRBV29-1 to TRBJ1-1; tentative D call: TRBD1 (6 bases). V shed 4 bases and J shed 6 bases, with 15 bases lying between them. This CDR3 contains 13 residues. Per germline, CDR1 SQVTM and CDR2 ANQGSEA. CDR3 region: CSVGRGAQAEAFF. CDR3 bases: TGCAGCGTTGGGAGGGGGGCTCAGGCTGAAGCTTTCTTT. Full variable domain (missing parts from reference TRBV29-1 and TRBJ1-1): SAVISQKPSRDICQRGTSLTIQCQVDSQVTMMFWYRQQPGQSLTLIATANQGSEATYESGFVIDKFPISRPNLTFSTLTVSNMSPEDSSIYLCSVGRGAQAEAFFGQGTRLTVV.

In this sample, this clonotype turned up a few times. The chain is built from TRBV15 and TRBJ1-1, with D maybe TRBD1 (6 bases). Germline V gives CDR1 LNHNV, CDR2 YYDKDF (reference sequence). V gave up 1 base and J gave up 5 bases, with 17 bases separating them. The CDR3 extends over 16 amino acids. CDR3 loop: CATSRAGGGIRTEAFF. For the CDR3, the DNA is TGTGCCACCAGCAGAGCCGGGGGCGGTATAAGGACTGAAGCTTTCTTT.

This clonotype was seen ten or more times. The chain is built from TRBV28 and TRBJ1-4; D might be TRBD1 (5 bases). V shed 6 bases and J shed 4 bases, with 18 bases lying between them. Germline values: CDR1 MDHEN, CDR2 SYDVKM. This CDR3 is 16 amino acids long. In nucleotides, the CDR3 is TGTGCCAGCAGGGCAAGGTCCGGGACCGATAATGAAAAACTGTTTTTT. Translation gives CASRARSGTDNEKLFF.

The chain is built from TRBV11-2 and TRBJ2-7; no firm D call. The CDR3 is made up of 14 amino acids. Germline V gives CDR1 SGHAT, CDR2 FQNNGV. The germline V and J ends were trimmed by 1 base and 1 base, with 8 bases remaining between them. CDR3 sequence: CASSLAVQSYEQYF. CDR3 coding DNA: TGTGCCAGCAGCTTAGCGGTACAGTCCTACGAGCAGTACTTC. The complete variable domain, with remaining parts taken from reference TRBV11-2 and TRBJ2-7, reads EAGVAQSPRYKIIEKRQSVAFWCNPISGHATLYWYQQILGQGPKLLIQFQNNGVVDDSQLPKDRFSAERLKGVDSTLKIQPAKLEDSAVYLCASSLAVQSYEQYFGPGTRLTVT.

The chain recombines TRBV12-3 or TRBV12-4 with TRBJ1-1, with D hard to call. V dropped 3 bases and J dropped 0 bases, with 8 bases sitting between them. The CDR3 spans 14 residues. In nucleotides, the CDR3 is TGTGCCAGCAGTTTGAAGCTACTGAACACTGAAGCTTTCTTT. Translating gives CASSLKLLNTEAFF.

The chain links TRBV3-1 to TRBJ2-3; D perhaps matches TRBD2 (5 bases). V lost 2 bases and J lost 5, with 17 bases in between. Germline loops: CDR1 LGHDT, CDR2 YNNKEL (reference sequence). The CDR3 length is 16 residues. CDR3 region: CASSQPSGIGRDTQYF. CDR3 DNA: TGTGCCAGCAGCCAACCCTCGGGGATCGGCAGAGATACGCAGTATTTT.

This clonotype showed up many times. CDR3 DNA sequence: TGTGCTAGTGCCAGGGACTACGAGCAGTACTTC. As protein: CASARDYEQYF. This sequence joins TRBV12-5 and TRBJ2-7, with D possibly matching TRBD1 (5 bases). Trimming took off 7 bases at V and 3 bases at J, with 7 bases between the two ends. Per the germline V gene, CDR1 is LGHNT and CDR2 is FRNRAP. CDR3 length equals 11 residues. Based on the CDR3 plus reference TRBV12-5 and TRBJ2-7, the full variable domain is DARVTQTPRHKVTEMGQEVTMRCQPILGHNTVFWYRQTMMQGLELLAYFRNRAPLDDSGMPKDRFSAEMPDATLATLKIQPSEPRDSAVYFCASARDYEQYFGPGTRLTVT.

This clonotype came up a few times. The chain links TRBV6-2 or TRBV6-3 to TRBJ1-5; TRBD1 is a possible D gene (5 bases). V was clipped by 5 bases and J by 7 bases, with 15 bases between them. Germline values: CDR1 MNHEY, CDR2 SVGEGT. The CDR3 spans 14 residues. The chain's CDR3 is CASSRPGGGQPQHF. DNA of the CDR3: TGTGCCAGCAGTCGGCCCGGGGGAGGCCAGCCCCAGCATTTT.

This clonotype occurred a few times. The genes are TRBV29-1 and TRBJ1-2; possibly TRBD1 for D (6 bases). The CDR3 runs 12 residues. With 8 bases removed from V and 1 base from J, the gap between germline ends came to 11 bases. From germline, CDR1 is SQVTM and CDR2 ANQGSEA. In DNA, the CDR3 is TGCAGCACGGACAGTGGTAACTATGGCTACACCTTC. Encoded protein: CSTDSGNYGYTF.

This chain uses TRBV6-4 with TRBJ2-1; TRBD2 agrees at 10 bases. The CDR3 sequence is 15 residues long. Germline V lookup: CDR1 MRHNA, CDR2 SNTAGT. Unmatched junction bases numbered 4, after V lost 6 bases and J lost 2 bases. The CDR3 region has the DNA TGTGCCAGCAGCGCCGGACTAGCGGCCTACAATGAGCAGTTCTTC. Its translation is CASSAGLAAYNEQFF.

This clonotype was observed a handful of times. This chain connects TRBV6-4 to TRBJ2-2, with TRBD2 matching 15 bases. The germline CDR1 and CDR2 sequences are MRHNA and SNTAGT. V gave up 2 bases and J gave up 5 bases; unmatched junction bases: 6. The CDR3 covers 18 residues. As DNA, the CDR3 is TGTGCCAGCAGTGACCGCGGACTAGCGGGAGGGATAACCGGGGAGCTGTTTTTT. Protein: CASSDRGLAGGITGELFF.

This clonotype was counted at least ten times. V and J are TRBV7-9 and TRBJ2-1; 8 bases agree with TRBD1. J was trimmed by 3 bases and V by 5 bases; bases with no gene match: 6. The CDR3 is made up of 15 amino acids. Germline V gene lookup returns CDR1 SEHNR and CDR2 FQNEAQ (reference sequence). CDR3 DNA: TGTGCCAGCAGCCGCGGGACAGGAAACTACAATGAGCAGTTCTTC. Translation gives CASSRGTGNYNEQFF.

This clonotype was seen a handful of times. The chain joins TRBV7-8 to TRBJ2-7, with D perhaps matching TRBD2 (6 bases). Trimming removed 1 base from V and 3 bases from J, with 10 bases in between. CDR3 length equals 14 residues. In germline, CDR1 is SGHVS, CDR2 FQNEAQ. CDR3 protein: CASSLGGTHYEQYF. The CDR3 DNA follows: TGTGCCAGCAGCTTAGGCGGGACCCACTACGAGCAGTACTTC.

This clonotype was seen a few times. This CDR3 is CAIRSRGTDTQYF. In DNA form, the CDR3 reads TGTGCCATCAGGTCCCGGGGCACAGATACGCAGTATTTT. The V call is TRBV10-3, the J call TRBJ2-3; D gene ambiguous. The CDR3 has 13 residues. Germline V lookup: CDR1 ENHRY, CDR2 SYGVKD. Trimming took off 6 bases at V and 1 base at J, with 8 bases between the two ends.

At least ten counts were recorded for this clonotype. The chain has TRBV5-4 and TRBJ2-7; D is perhaps TRBD1 or TRBD2 (6 bases each). The V gene's germline CDR1 is SGHNT and CDR2 YYREEE (reference sequence). Trimming pared 0 bases from V and 2 bases from J, leaving 15 bases between. This CDR3 comprises 16 residues. CDR3 sequence reads: CASSLGGAATPYEQYF. The CDR3, as DNA: TGTGCCAGCAGCTTGGGGGGGGCAGCAACTCCCTACGAGCAGTACTTC.

This clonotype was counted only a few times. J is TRBJ2-3 and V is TRBV20-1; 9 positions match TRBD2. This CDR3 contains 16 residues. Germline CDR1 DFQATT, CDR2 SNEGSKA (reference sequence). Losses at the gene ends were 0 bases for V and 2 bases for J; bases not matched to a gene: 6. CDR3 protein: CSARDGLAGNTDTQYF. Written as DNA, the CDR3 is TGCAGTGCTAGAGATGGTCTAGCGGGAAACACAGATACGCAGTATTTT.

The V and J genes are TRBV7-3 and TRBJ1-5; the D is unclear. V gave up 3 bases and J gave up 5 bases, with 8 bases separating them. CDR3 length equals 13 residues. In germline, CDR1 is SGHTA, CDR2 FQGTGA. CDR3 DNA sequence: TGTGCCAGCAGCTTTAGGCAAGATCAGCCCCAGCATTTT. Its translation is CASSFRQDQPQHF.

The CDR3 region is CASSLEAGTGELFF. DNA for the CDR3: TGTGCCAGCAGCTTAGAGGCAGGGACCGGGGAGCTGTTTTTT. J is TRBJ2-2 and V is TRBV11-3; D is perhaps TRBD1 (5 bases). The CDR3 extends over 14 amino acids. Trimming removed 0 bases from V and 5 bases from J, with 7 bases in between. Germline CDR1 and CDR2: SGHNT and YENEEA.

This clonotype was found many times. V is TRBV7-6 and J is TRBJ2-3; TRBD2 matches at 10 bases. CDR1 and CDR2 from the germline V gene are SGHVS and FNYEAQ. The J segment lost 6 bases and the V segment lost 5 bases, leaving 8 bases of the junction unmatched. The CDR3 totals 15 residues. CDR3 loop: CASSPAGGPGDTQYF. DNA of the CDR3: TGTGCCAGCAGCCCAGCGGGAGGGCCAGGGGATACGCAGTATTTT.

This clonotype has only a few counts. The V call is TRBV5-4, the J call TRBJ1-1; D is perhaps TRBD1 (6 bases). The germline V gene has CDR1 SGHNT and CDR2 YYREEE (reference sequence). The V gene lost 0 bases and the J gene lost 5 bases, with 11 bases spanning the gap. CDR3 size: 14 residues. In nucleotides, the CDR3 is TGTGCCAGCAGCTTGGCCGGGGGCGCGACTGAAGCTTTCTTT. Amino acid sequence: CASSLAGGATEAFF.

This clonotype was picked up many times. The rearrangement uses TRBV28 and TRBJ2-5; TRBD2 matches at 14 bases. V dropped 1 base and J dropped 6; count of bases not matched to a gene: 7. The germline gives CDR1 MDHEN, CDR2 SYDVKM. This CDR3 is built from 17 residues. CDR3 in amino acids: CASSLSGTSGSKKTQYF. The CDR3, as DNA: TGTGCCAGCAGTTTATCCGGGACTAGCGGGAGCAAGAAGACCCAGTACTTC.

This clonotype is medium-sized (0.01 to 0.1%) by share. V gene TRBV5-1 combines with J gene TRBJ2-7, with 10 bases matching TRBD2. The germline gives CDR1 SGHRS, CDR2 YFSETQ. V lost 0 bases, J lost 6 bases, and 6 bases stayed unmatched. This CDR3 has 15 residues. As DNA, the CDR3 is TGCGCCAGCAGCTTGGTTGCTAGCGGGAGCCCCGAGCAGTACTTC. Encoded protein: CASSLVASGSPEQYF.

This clonotype has a single count. The chain couples TRBV7-8 to TRBJ2-3; D unresolved. CDR3 length: 15 amino acids. Germline values: CDR1 SGHVS, CDR2 FQNEAQ. V was shortened by 2 bases and J by 1 base, with 10 bases between the two germline ends. CDR3 DNA sequence: TGTGCCAGCAGCTTACTTGTTGGGGGCACAGATACGCAGTATTTT. It codes for CASSLLVGGTDTQYF.

A remark on this clonotype: A junction boundary mismatches the germline segment, possibly from a read error. The chain recombines TRBV20-1 with TRBJ1-2; D is possibly TRBD1 (5 bases). The CDR3 extends over 15 amino acids. The V gene's germline CDR1 is DFQATT and CDR2 SNEGSKA (reference sequence). CDR3 sequence (DNA): TGCAGTGCTAGACCCCCCATAGGGGCAACCTATGGCTACGCCTTC. Protein: CSARPPIGATYGYAF.

The gene calls are TRBV5-8 and TRBJ2-5; perhaps TRBD2 as D (5 bases). The V end was cut by 0 bases, the J end by 4 bases, with 7 bases between. From germline, CDR1 is SGHTS and CDR2 YDEGEE. The CDR3 spans 13 residues. The CDR3: CASSLGAAETQYF. DNA of the CDR3: TGTGCCAGCAGCTTGGGAGCGGCAGAGACCCAGTACTTC.

The rearrangement joins TRBV5-1 to TRBJ2-4; TRBD2 might be the D (5 bases). CDR1 is SGHRS, CDR2 YFSETQ, per germline. The CDR3 is made up of 17 amino acids. Trimming shortened V by 0 bases and J by 0 bases, and 13 bases separated the two germline ends. The CDR3 region is CASSLDAAALAKNIQYF. Written as DNA, the CDR3 is TGCGCCAGCAGCTTGGACGCAGCGGCCTTAGCCAAAAACATTCAGTACTTC.

This clonotype was observed a handful of times. The chain employs TRBV12-5 and TRBJ2-5; D remains ambiguous. Germline V gene data show CDR1 as LGHNT and CDR2 as FRNRAP. The CDR3 has 13 amino acids. The ends were cut back, 2 bases at V and 5 bases at J, with 9 bases in the middle. This CDR3 reads CASGLQEYETQYF. The CDR3 region has the DNA TGTGCTAGTGGTTTGCAAGAGTACGAGACCCAGTACTTC. Variable domain in full (rest from reference TRBV12-5 and TRBJ2-5): DARVTQTPRHKVTEMGQEVTMRCQPILGHNTVFWYRQTMMQGLELLAYFRNRAPLDDSGMPKDRFSAEMPDATLATLKIQPSEPRDSAVYFCASGLQEYETQYFGPGTRLLVL.

In DNA form, the CDR3 reads TGCAGCGTTGAAGATCGCGGGCCAGATACGCAGTATTTT. Its protein is CSVEDRGPDTQYF. The chain carries TRBV29-1 and TRBJ2-3; maybe TRBD2 (5 bases). Trimming shortened V by 0 bases and J by 4 bases, and 8 bases separated the two germline ends. The CDR3 totals 13 residues. Germline V lookup: CDR1 SQVTM, CDR2 ANQGSEA.

This clonotype was observed at least ten times. The V gene is TRBV27, the J gene TRBJ1-6; D unresolved. Trimming shortened V by 3 bases and J by 8 bases, and 8 bases separated the two germline ends. Looked up from germline, CDR1 is MNHEY and CDR2 is SMNVEV (reference sequence). This CDR3 has 13 residues. CDR3 protein: CASSFQADSPLHF. The CDR3 DNA reads TGTGCCAGCAGTTTTCAGGCCGATTCACCCCTCCACTTT.